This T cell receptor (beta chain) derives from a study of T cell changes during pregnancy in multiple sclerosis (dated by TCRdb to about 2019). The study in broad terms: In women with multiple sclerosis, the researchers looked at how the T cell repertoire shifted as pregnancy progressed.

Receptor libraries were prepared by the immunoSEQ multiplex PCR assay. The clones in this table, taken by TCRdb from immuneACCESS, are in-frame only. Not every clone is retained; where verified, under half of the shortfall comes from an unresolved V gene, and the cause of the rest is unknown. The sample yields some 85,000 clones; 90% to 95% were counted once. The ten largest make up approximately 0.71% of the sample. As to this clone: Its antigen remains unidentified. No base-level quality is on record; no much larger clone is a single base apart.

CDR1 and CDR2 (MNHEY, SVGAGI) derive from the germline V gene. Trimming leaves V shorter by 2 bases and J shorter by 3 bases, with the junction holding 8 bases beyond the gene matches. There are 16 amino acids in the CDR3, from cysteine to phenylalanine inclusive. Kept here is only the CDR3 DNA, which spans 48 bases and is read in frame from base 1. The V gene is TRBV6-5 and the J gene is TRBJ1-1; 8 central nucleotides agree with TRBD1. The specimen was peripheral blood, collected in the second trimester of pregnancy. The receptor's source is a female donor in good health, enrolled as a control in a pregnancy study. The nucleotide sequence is TGTGCCAGCAGTTACGGGCAGGGGGCTTTGTACACTGAAGCTTTCTTT. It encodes CASSYGQGALYTEAFF.